The clone carrying this T cell receptor beta chain was detected a few times. Study processing details: The assay estimated nucleated cells by amplifying reference gene primers. Using immunoSEQ multiplex PCR, the repertoire was profiled, and TCRdb retains in-frame clones only, with some absent. V, J and clone size were drawn from that table, and D and trimming were deduced from the DNA. Of approximately 170,000 clones in the sample, 85% to 90% were seen once. Unmatched junction bases numbered 11, after V lost 4 bases and J lost 9 bases. Germline V gene data show CDR1 as SGHTA and CDR2 as FQGNSA. The CDR3 has 16 amino acids. These data belong to a study of blood T cell repertoires in COVID-19. In the study overall: PBMCs, B-cell-depleted T cells, or T cells provided the cDNA or gDNA that made up the material.

Seattle-derived patients entered the study during active infection and were followed longitudinally. The source material was peripheral blood. V and J are TRBV7-2 and TRBJ2-1; the match to TRBD2 covers 11 bases. This sequence was found in a woman older than 75 with COVID-19, enrolled during active disease. DNA for the CDR3: TGTGCCAGCAGCTCATTCCCGGGACTAGCGGCCGGTGAGCAGTTCTTC. Protein product: CASSSFPGLAAGEQFF.